The entry below gives a single TCR beta chain sequence along with its context. The clone's antigen remains unknown. Base qualities are not at hand, and no much larger clone is one base apart. These data are taken from a study of cytomegalovirus exposure and HLA in healthy donors (dated by TCRdb to 2016 to 2017). As for the study more broadly: An earlier analysis of several hundred of the donors reported about 260 Gb of sequence data and some 110 million unique TCR beta sequences obtained from some 200 million T cells. HLA typing covered class I and class II loci at four-digit resolution. Every repertoire in the discovery cohort had been generated on one and the same sequencing platform. Genome-wide SNP genotypes for about 65% of the 666 donors were used in a later genetic analysis, which treated that subset as a discovery cohort. Among 300 to 500 genotyped donors of the cohort, an average of approximately 240,000 unique TCR beta nucleotide sequences was sequenced per donor, of which 15% to 20% were non-productive. Rather than drawing on any new phenotypic data, the later analysis identified candidate immune exposures from TCR beta sequences and the way those sequences occurred across donors. An earlier analysis of 450 to 750 of the donors used high-throughput TCR beta sequencing to judge whether each TCR beta V gene segment behaved as functional or pseudogenic. The study used immunosequencing to profile the T cell repertoires of approximately 640 subjects and linked those repertoires to cytomegalovirus serostatus. Along with the roughly 670-subject first cohort, a separate validation cohort of over a hundred different subjects was used. An early release covering about 600 HLA-typed donors comprised 250 to 350 gigabases of sequencing data and approximately 85 million unique TCR sequences. The number of donors typed differed by locus, with about 629-640 for A, B, C, DRB1 and DQB1, about 500 for DQA1, 600 to 610 for DPA1, and some 450 for DPB1. Several DR-DQ haplotypes were handled as single units for association and clustering, since linkage in the cohort was strong. To study patterns of TCR occurrence, a later analysis re-analyzed previously published TCR beta repertoires from around 660 donors and added high-resolution HLA genotyping. High-throughput TCR immunosequencing, statistical association of individual TCRs with disease status, and machine learning were combined to predict cytomegalovirus infection status. Alongside the repertoire data, information on donor age, sex, ethnicity and CMV serostatus was compiled. The aim of the study was to test whether cataloging public T cell receptors could identify signatures of past pathogen exposure. The genetic ancestry cluster associated with self-reported Caucasian donors included roughly 84% of the roughly 360 genotyped donors.

Taken from the germline V gene, the CDR1 and CDR2 loops are SGHTA and FQGTGA. Trimmed from V: 5 bases; trimmed from J: 5 bases; junction bases lacking a gene match: 8. The CDR3, from cysteine to phenylalanine, totals 15 residues. The kept DNA is CDR3 alone, 45 bases in frame from the first base. Points the paper makes about the study in general: In a later genetic analysis, fewer N-insertions in productive TCRs were reported among donors in an Asian-associated ancestry cluster than the roughly 700-donor mean. Because some donors lacked HLA typing at each locus, the association tests relied only on the typed subset. At a false discovery rate of 0.05, a later analysis linked 16,000 or so TCR beta sequences to specific HLA alleles. Because counts were too low, some 17 rarely observed V segments, including chromosome 9 orphons, were left out of the earlier analysis of a few hundred of the donors. Only TCR beta chains were sequenced in this cohort, and the absence of alpha or paired-chain data limited detectable features. CMV serostatus was the only immune exposure information available for the cohort. Roughly uniform sequencing depth across donors was assumed in presence/absence analyses, although this assumption may not hold. A group of highly shared sequence variants was considered likely to be a technical artifact of the sequencing pipeline. Assigning TCR associations to individual alleles was difficult when HLA alleles, especially DR and DQ, strongly co-occurred. The classifier was reported to diagnose cytomegalovirus status with high specificity and sensitivity in both the original cohort and the validation cohort. In an earlier analysis of under 600 of the donors, most TCR beta V segments were observed in productive rearrangements about 87% or about 30% of the time, broadly matching IMGT annotations. A total of about 180 TCR beta chains were listed by the study as associated with cytomegalovirus. Across donors, most TCR sequences were observed very rarely, whereas some public TCRs were present in many individuals. In a later analysis, the rate of TCR association differed among HLA loci, with DRB1 alleles having the most associated TCRs and HLA-C alleles having the fewest. Correlated functional status among segregating V segments might reflect linkage disequilibrium, but an unknown experimental factor could not be ruled out. In a later analysis, several top co-occurrence clusters were reported to appear linked to parvovirus B19, influenza, CMV and Epstein-Barr virus. Some IMGT-functional V segments, including TRBV6-2 and TRBV6-3, could not be distinguished by the 87-base-pair reads and were therefore excluded. A later analysis found that most CMV-associated TCR beta chains appeared HLA-restricted, with HLA associations seemingly driven largely by CMV exposure. In a later genetic analysis, a missense DCLRE1C variant was associated with V-gene and J-gene trimming of TCR beta chains, and the association was replicated in an independent cohort. In a later analysis, HLA-associated TCR beta chains were found to be more clonally expanded and to have lower generation probabilities than equally common non-associated chains. In vitro tests confirmed that a few of the cytomegalovirus-associated TCR beta chains recognize cytomegalovirus antigens. The authors suggested that the approach could potentially be generalized to other disease states and immunological phenotypes. A further reported finding was that TCR beta sequences accurately predicted the HLA-A and HLA-B alleles for most subjects in the first cohort.

Libraries were constructed by the immunoSEQ multiplex PCR assay. A mixture of 60 forward primers for TCR Vbeta segments and 13 reverse primers for TCR Jbeta segments was used in the multiplex PCR. The CDR3 region of rearranged TCR beta genes was amplified from genomic DNA by a multiplex PCR assay. The amplified TCR beta libraries were sequenced on the Illumina HiSeq System as 87-base-pair reads. From the authors' description of their analysis: A later analysis tallied 80 million to 95 million unique TCR beta chains across the 550 to 850 repertoires, and around 12 million of those chains were shared by two or more donors. Raw reads were error-corrected and collapsed into unique sequences by a nearest-neighbor algorithm in which closely related sequences were merged to remove PCR and sequencing errors. Alignment of CDR3 sequences to IMGT reference sequences was used to assign V, D and J gene segments. Each retained sequence needed at least a six-nucleotide match to both a V gene segment and a J gene segment. Rearrangements were called productive when the CDR3 lacked stop codons and stayed in frame with V and J; all others were non-productive. CDR3 was defined by IMGT convention, running from the second conserved V-encoded cysteine to the conserved J-encoded phenylalanine. In an earlier analysis of around 600 of the donors, sequences lacking an unambiguous match to a single V gene segment were excluded. An earlier analysis of almost 600 of the donors classified V segments as functional when productive rearrangements were above 56.7% and as segregating when the standard deviation between donors was above 5%. A statistical classification framework was built to diagnose cytomegalovirus status from the catalog of TCR beta chain sequences. In a later analysis, V and J genes were assigned by comparing TCR nucleotide sequences against IMGT/GENE-DB human TR gene sequences. A later analysis assigned CDR3 sequences and most-parsimonious VDJ recombination scenarios with the TCRdist pipeline. In a later analysis, each TCR beta chain was defined by its CDR3 amino acid sequence together with its V-gene family, and reads without a unique V-gene family were excluded. A later analysis removed 500 to 650 highly shared, low-generation-probability nucleotide sequences to deal with suspected cross-contamination and a sequencing artifact. For each public chain, a later analysis derived a clonal expansion index from normalized ranks of inferred template counts within each repertoire. In a later analysis, generation probabilities were computed using a VDJ recombination model fitted to out-of-frame rearrangements, and the results were checked against IGoR. A later analysis scored TCR-TCR, TCR-HLA and TCR-CMV co-occurrence with hypergeometric tests, applying a repertoire-size bias correction to TCR pairs. False discovery rates were estimated in a later analysis by permuting HLA or CMV assignments 20 times. In a later analysis, co-occurring TCRs were grouped using DBSCAN, and TCRdist sequence similarity was added for clustering within HLA-allele-positive subsets. Co-occurrence clustering excluded repertoires with fewer than 30,000 or more than 120,000 public chains, plus five with anomalous nucleotide sharing. The clones in this table, taken by TCRdb from immuneACCESS, are in-frame only. Not every clone is retained; where verified, under half of the shortfall comes from an unresolved V gene, and the cause of the rest is unknown. V, J and clone size reflect that table, while D and trimming were determined from the DNA. The sample data list fewer than 110,000 clones, and 75% of these were observed just once. The top ten clonotypes cover around 9.3% of the sample.

The cohort comprised some 730 healthy bone marrow donors. Cohort members were all nominally healthy when sampled, although unrecorded immune exposures were likely present. The donor was CMV seronegative and belonged to the group of roughly 330 seronegative cohort members. Each donor provided a peripheral blood sample, and peripheral blood mononuclear cells were used for TCR beta sequencing. Genomic DNA was extracted from the blood cell samples with the Qiagen DNeasy Blood Extraction Kit. The clonotype was recovered from a man aged 45-65 years in good health and CMV-seronegative. The sequencing input was PBMCs. The sequence joins TRBV7-3 to TRBJ2-2; 7 central nucleotides agree with TRBD1. This receptor has the CDR3 CASSRNRGETGELFF. The nucleotides read TGTGCCAGCAGCCGAAACAGGGGAGAGACCGGGGAGCTGTTTTTT. Here the CDR3 is joined to the reference TRBV7-3 and TRBJ2-2 genes, and the full variable domain is: GAGVSQTPSNKVTEKGKYVELRCDPISGHTALYWYRQSLGQGPEFLIYFQGTGAADDSGLPNDRFFAVRPEGSVSTLKIQRTERGDSAVYLCASSRNRGETGELFFGEGSRLTVL.